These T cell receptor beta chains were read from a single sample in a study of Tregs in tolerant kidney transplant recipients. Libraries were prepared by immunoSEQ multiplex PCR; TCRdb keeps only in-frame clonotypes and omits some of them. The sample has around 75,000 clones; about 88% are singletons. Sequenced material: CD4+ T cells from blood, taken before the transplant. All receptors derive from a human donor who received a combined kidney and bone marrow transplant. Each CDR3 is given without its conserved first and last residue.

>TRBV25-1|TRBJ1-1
ASRNGGAQDTEAF
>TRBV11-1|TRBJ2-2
ASSFRDWPGELF
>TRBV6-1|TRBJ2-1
ASRELAGGPIDFNEQF
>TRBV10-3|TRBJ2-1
AISEALARALGQF
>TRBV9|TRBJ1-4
ASSVGGTGGEKLF
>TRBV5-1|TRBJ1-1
ASSLGRQNTEAF
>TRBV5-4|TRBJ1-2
ASSLWRRFGRYT
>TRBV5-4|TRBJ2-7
ASSRSPTGFTTEQY
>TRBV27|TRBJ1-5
ASSLKGDQPQH
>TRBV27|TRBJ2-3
ASSLRLLAGGPADTQY
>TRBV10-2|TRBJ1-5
ASSGRGLSDSNQPQH
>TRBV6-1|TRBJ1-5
ASRGTAGQPQH
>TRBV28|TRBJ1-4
ASSSDSLAEKLF
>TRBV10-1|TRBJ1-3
ASSPGTGGRGNTIY
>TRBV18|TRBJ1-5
ASSPTDRVRDQPQH
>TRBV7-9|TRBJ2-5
ASSFLAGVMETQY
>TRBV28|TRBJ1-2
ASRPGTGRGYT
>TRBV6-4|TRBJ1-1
ASSELRDTEAF
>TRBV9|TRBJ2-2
ASSARGTGELF
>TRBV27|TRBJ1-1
ARRTGMNTEAF
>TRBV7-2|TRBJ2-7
ASSPSQTGHEQY
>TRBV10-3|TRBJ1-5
AISESHNQPQH
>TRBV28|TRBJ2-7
ASSGYRVMHEQY
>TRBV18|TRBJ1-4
ASSPQTGGTNEKLF
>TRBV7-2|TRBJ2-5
ASSAGGAETQY
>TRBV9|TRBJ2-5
ASSADLAEETQY
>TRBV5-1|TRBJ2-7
ASSPSTGTGYEQY
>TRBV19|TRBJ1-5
ASSMPPRQGGNNQPQH
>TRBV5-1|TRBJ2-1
ASSLGPDSFGNEQF
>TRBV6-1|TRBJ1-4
ASSETTTNEKLF
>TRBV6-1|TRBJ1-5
ASRGALGQPQH
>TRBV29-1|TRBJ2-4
SVEGTGVAKNIQY
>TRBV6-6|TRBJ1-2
ASSAGTGSNYGYT
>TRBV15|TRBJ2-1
ATSRLSSSGNEQF
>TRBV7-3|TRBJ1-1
ASRGGGQDNTEAF
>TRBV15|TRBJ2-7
ATSRRQGSDKQY
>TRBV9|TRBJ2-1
ASSVRRTSAHEQF
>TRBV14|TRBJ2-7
ASSPMLAGVVEQY
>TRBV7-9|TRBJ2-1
ASRRAAGVPAGNEQF